The sequence of this T cell receptor beta chain was determined in a study of blood T cell repertoires in COVID-19 (dated by TCRdb to 2018 to 2020). In the study overall: Samples from collaborators originated in the United States, Italy and Spain and spanned both the acute and convalescent phases of COVID-19. The material from the prospective study consisted of cDNA or gDNA derived from T cells, B-cell-depleted T cells, or PBMCs. Where HLA class I and class II types were available, the types were taken from metadata supplied by the sample provider, not from assay-based typing. The samples were drawn from two sources: the first 160 participants of the ongoing ImmuneRACE study, and 950 to 1,500 subjects contributed by 6 global collaborators. The sample metadata nearly always contained a de-identified subject ID, COVID-19 status, age in years and sex. A freely available public database, intended as a resource for researchers studying the immune response to SARS-CoV-2, is where the repertoires were released. The dataset comprised deeply sampled blood TCRbeta repertoires from subjects exposed to, actively infected with, or recovered from COVID-19. On the study overall, not on this receptor specifically: How much clinical and demographic metadata was included differed by source and by participant, and the metadata was provided uncurated.

TCRbeta CDR3 regions were amplified from genomic DNA using the immunoSEQ Assay, a bias-controlled multiplex PCR. The authors' analysis ran thus. Nucleated cell counts per sample were estimated from amplification of reference gene primers within the assay. Sequence reads were collapsed and filtered to measure the absolute abundance of every unique TCRbeta CDR3 rearrangement. For each sample, productive Simpson clonality was calculated as the square root of Simpson's diversity index across productive rearrangements. TCRdb provides this immuneACCESS table in a form limited to in-frame rearrangements. Some clones are lacking; in checked studies, under half of them reflect an unresolved V gene, and why the rest are absent is not known. The V and J calls and clone size are taken from that table; D and trimming were inferred from the DNA. The sample includes some 78,000 clones, with approximately 90% observed a single time. Clones ranked in the top ten supply 25% to 30% of the sample.

To note about this clone: The antigen it binds to is not known. The sample holds no much larger clone one base away, and base qualities are not on file.

V is clipped by 0 bases and J by 8 bases, and the sequence between their germline boundaries is 8 bases long. The germline V gene encodes CDR1 LNHNV and CDR2 YYDKDF (reference sequence). Spanning cysteine to phenylalanine, the CDR3 consists of 14 amino acids. Only the CDR3 DNA stays, 42 bases, in frame from base 1. Whole blood was collected in K2EDTA tubes by collaborating institutions according to the institutions' own protocols. For TCRbeta analysis, collaborators shipped samples in one of three forms: frozen whole blood, isolated PBMCs, or DNA extracted from either of those sample types. Sequencing was performed on peripheral blood. The receptor was isolated from a man aged 45-60 years with active or convalescent COVID-19. Recombination linked TRBV15 to TRBJ1-6; the D segment cannot be called with confidence. The nucleotides read TGTGCCACCAGCAGAGATCTACGGGATTCACCCCTCCACTTT. It encodes CATSRDLRDSPLHF.